Listed below are T cell receptor beta chains from one sample, sequenced in a study of blood T cells in healthy people across ages. MiXCR, run by TCRdb on the 5' RACE reads, gives a single entry per CDR3 protein. This table holds 1.5 million to 2 million distinct CDR3 sequences, around 48% found once. Sequencing was performed on blood. Receptors were obtained from a woman aged 40 to 50 in good health. Both conserved end residues are part of each CDR3. A D gene is named only where the DNA matches it firmly. Clone size is stated in some rows and not others, as once, few, many or a class when expanded.

v_gene	d_gene	abundance	j_gene	CDR3aa	CDR3nt
TRBV20-1	-	-	TRBJ1-2	CSARLTSRGNYGYTF	TGCAGTGCTAGACTCACCTCACGGGGTAACTATGGCTACACCTTC
TRBV7-2	-	-	TRBJ2-3	CASSRSGPTDTQYF	TGTGCCAGCAGCCGGAGCGGGCCCACAGATACGCAGTATTTT
TRBV5-1	-	once	TRBJ1-4	CASSSKGDQDEKLFF	TGCGCCAGCAGCTCGAAGGGGGACCAAGATGAAAAACTGTTTTTT
TRBV5-1	TRBD1	few	TRBJ1-1	CASSWDRGNTEAFF	TGCGCCAGCAGTTGGGACAGAGGGAACACTGAAGCTTTCTTT
TRBV6-6	-	-	TRBJ1-2	CASSYPSQFDGYTF	TGTGCCAGCAGTTACCCCTCTCAATTTGATGGCTACACCTTC
TRBV6-5	-	few	TRBJ2-4	CASSLKDRGENIQYF	TGTGCCAGCAGTTTAAAAGACAGAGGAGAAAACATTCAGTACTTC
TRBV9	TRBD2	few	TRBJ2-1	CVSSPGLAPTDEQFF	TGTGTCAGCAGCCCCGGACTAGCGCCGACCGATGAGCAGTTCTTC
TRBV5-1	-	-	TRBJ1-6	CASSLLSREIRSPLHF	TGCGCCAGCAGCTTGCTATCCCGGGAAATACGATCACCCCTCCACTTT
TRBV3-1	-	-	TRBJ2-5	CASSQGTRPRSETQYF	TGTGCCAGCAGCCAAGGCACCAGGCCGAGGTCGGAGACCCAGTACTTC
TRBV6-2/TRBV6-3	TRBD1	-	TRBJ2-4	CASSYDEGQGVDIQYF	TGTGCCAGCAGTTACGACGAGGGGCAGGGGGTTGACATTCAGTACTTC
TRBV5-1	-	-	TRBJ1-4	CASSLSGRGANEKLFF	TGCGCCAGCAGCTTATCAGGGAGAGGAGCTAATGAAAAACTGTTTTTT
TRBV4-2	TRBD2	-	TRBJ2-1	CASSTPGTTRNEQFF	TGTGCCAGCAGCACCCCCGGGACTACCCGTAATGAGCAGTTCTTC
TRBV7-3	TRBD1	-	TRBJ1-2	CASSSDRGDLGYTF	TGTGCCAGCAGCTCTGACAGGGGGGACCTTGGCTACACCTTC
TRBV20-1	-	once	TRBJ1-2	CSARDIRGGAGDYGYTF	TGCAGTGCTAGAGACATCAGAGGGGGGGCCGGGGACTATGGCTACACCTTC
TRBV24-1	-	once	TRBJ2-5	CAPAGGMETQYF	TGTGCCCCGGCTGGGGGTATGGAGACCCAGTACTTC
TRBV25-1	-	-	TRBJ1-1	CASFHKKSEPPTEAFF	TGTGCCAGCTTCCACAAAAAAAGTGAACCCCCCACTGAAGCTTTCTTT
TRBV7-9	TRBD1	-	TRBJ2-6	CASSLGQGTFSGANVLTF	TGTGCCAGCAGCCTCGGACAGGGGACTTTTTCTGGGGCCAACGTCCTGACTTTC
TRBV7-2	TRBD1	-	TRBJ1-4	CASSQTGGNEKLFF	TGTGCCAGCAGCCAGACAGGGGGGAACGAAAAACTGTTTTTT
TRBV29-1	-	-	TRBJ2-5	CSAVQGQETQYF	TGCAGCGCCGTTCAGGGGCAGGAGACCCAGTACTTC
TRBV7-9	TRBD1	-	TRBJ1-2	CASSSRGDRGLFSYGYTF	TGTGCCAGCAGCTCAAGAGGGGACAGGGGGCTCTTCAGCTATGGCTACACCTTC
TRBV7-9	-	-	TRBJ2-1	CASSLVTTGRDEQFF	TGTGCCAGCAGCTTAGTCACTACAGGACGGGATGAGCAGTTCTTC
TRBV3-1	-	-	TRBJ1-2	CASSPVQRMHGYTF	TGTGCCAGCAGCCCTGTCCAAAGGATGCATGGCTACACCTTC
TRBV29-1	-	-	TRBJ2-5	CSGSDRAQETQYF	TGCAGCGGCTCGGACAGAGCCCAAGAGACCCAGTACTTC
TRBV6-2/TRBV6-3	-	-	TRBJ2-1	CASSYSSTGEQFF	TGTGCCAGCAGTTACTCGAGTACCGGTGAGCAGTTCTTC
TRBV7-2	TRBD2	few	TRBJ2-1	CASSLGTSGGLGEQFF	TGTGCCAGCAGCTTAGGAACTAGCGGGGGGCTGGGTGAGCAGTTCTTC
TRBV20-1	TRBD1	-	TRBJ1-2	CSAEDSGQGTLFYGYTF	TGCAGTGCCGAGGACTCCGGACAGGGGACCCTCTTCTATGGCTACACCTTC
TRBV6-5	-	once	TRBJ2-1	CASSPRSVIAEQFF	TGTGCCAGCAGTCCCCGATCAGTGATTGCTGAGCAGTTCTTC
TRBV24-1	-	once	TRBJ2-7	CATSDSTYEQYF	TGTGCCACCAGTGACTCGACCTACGAGCAGTACTTC
TRBV5-1	-	few	TRBJ2-1	CASSLGPKPYNEQFF	TGCGCCAGCAGCTTGGGCCCGAAGCCCTACAATGAGCAGTTCTTC
TRBV7-9	-	few	TRBJ1-4	CASSFGSHLEKLFF	TGTGCCAGCAGCTTCGGGTCCCATCTTGAAAAACTGTTTTTT
TRBV4-1	TRBD1	once	TRBJ1-6	CASRQDRKGTYNSPLHF	TGCGCCAGCAGACAGGACAGGAAAGGTACCTATAATTCACCCCTCCACTTT
TRBV7-9	-	-	TRBJ2-1	CASPGVLAVGAQFF	TGTGCCAGCCCGGGGGTACTAGCTGTAGGTGCGCAGTTCTTC
TRBV6-1	-	-	TRBJ2-7	CASSGLGGHEQYF	TGTGCCAGCAGTGGATTAGGGGGGCACGAGCAGTACTTC
TRBV4-2	-	few	TRBJ2-3	CASSQEPATDTQYF	TGTGCCAGCAGCCAAGAACCTGCCACAGATACGCAGTATTTT
TRBV9	-	few	TRBJ1-2	CASSPGGAVYGYTF	TGTGCCAGCAGCCCGGGGGGGGCGGTCTATGGCTACACCTTC
TRBV27	TRBD1	few	TRBJ2-6	CASTLRQSGTGVRGANVLTF	TGTGCCAGCACCCTCCGTCAATCCGGGACAGGGGTGAGGGGGGCCAACGTCCTGACTTTC
TRBV2	TRBD1	-	TRBJ2-1	CASSPDRGLDSEQFF	TGTGCCAGCAGTCCCGACAGGGGGCTAGATTCTGAGCAGTTCTTC
TRBV18	TRBD2	few	TRBJ2-4	CASSRGTTLAKNIQYF	TGTGCCAGCTCTCGCGGGACTACGTTAGCCAAAAACATTCAGTACTTC
TRBV25-1	-	-	TRBJ2-1	CASSEDVELGNEQFF	TGTGCCAGCAGTGAGGACGTGGAGTTGGGCAATGAGCAGTTCTTC
TRBV11-2	TRBD2	-	TRBJ2-1	CASRMRGDQRNEQFF	TGTGCCAGCAGGATGCGGGGGGACCAAAGGAATGAGCAGTTCTTC
TRBV6-2/TRBV6-3	-	-	TRBJ2-5	CASSYSGLAIETQYF	TGTGCCAGCAGTTACTCGGGCCTAGCGATAGAGACCCAGTACTTC
TRBV7-9	-	-	TRBJ1-5	CASSLGWVNLAQHF	TGTGCCAGCAGCTTAGGCTGGGTTAATCTCGCCCAGCATTTT
TRBV18	-	few	TRBJ2-1	CASSPRRSTNSYNEQFF	TGTGCCAGCTCACCCCGACGGAGCACAAACTCCTACAATGAGCAGTTCTTC
TRBV18	-	-	TRBJ2-3	CASSQLRLTQADTQYF	TGTGCCAGCTCTCAACTTAGACTCACCCAGGCAGATACGCAGTATTTT
TRBV6-5	TRBD2	-	TRBJ2-5	CASSYPGLAGFDEQYF	TGTGCCAGCAGTTACCCGGGACTAGCGGGGTTCGATGAGCAGTACTTC
TRBV6-2/TRBV6-3	-	few	TRBJ2-5	CASSYSFPDVQETQYF	TGTGCCAGCAGTTACTCGTTTCCGGATGTTCAAGAGACCCAGTACTTC
TRBV24-1	-	few	TRBJ1-2	CATSDPGGGGKDYGYTF	TGTGCCACCAGTGACCCCGGGGGCGGAGGAAAAGACTATGGCTACACCTTC
TRBV5-1	TRBD1	few	TRBJ2-7	CASSIGQDSEQYF	TGCGCCAGCAGCATCGGACAGGATAGCGAGCAGTACTTC
TRBV6-2/TRBV6-3	TRBD1	-	TRBJ2-3	CASSTTGTGSGDTQYF	TGTGCCAGCAGTACCACCGGGACAGGGAGTGGAGATACGCAGTATTTT
TRBV11-2	-	few	TRBJ1-2	CASSLGGQGGYTF	TGTGCCAGCAGCTTGGGGGGGCAAGGAGGCTACACCTTC
TRBV7-2	TRBD2	once	TRBJ2-7	CASSSPTGGGYNEQYF	TGTGCCAGCAGCTCCCCTACGGGGGGGGGCTACAATGAGCAGTACTTC
TRBV20-1	TRBD2	few	TRBJ2-4	CSARVGLAGDIQYF	TGCAGTGCTAGAGTGGGGCTAGCGGGGGACATTCAGTACTTC
TRBV5-1	TRBD2	-	TRBJ2-5	CASSAYDSGGASSETQYF	TGCGCCAGCAGCGCCTATGATAGCGGGGGGGCGTCGAGTGAGACCCAGTACTTC
TRBV20-1	TRBD2	few	TRBJ2-1	CSRLALITNEQFF	TGCAGTCGACTAGCGCTAATAACCAATGAGCAGTTCTTC
TRBV5-1	TRBD2	once	TRBJ2-1	CASRVTGTSGGNEQFF	TGCGCCAGCAGGGTCACCGGGACTAGCGGGGGCAATGAGCAGTTCTTC
TRBV6-5	TRBD2	-	TRBJ2-1	CASSYLRTSGVVGEQFF	TGTGCCAGCAGTTACTTACGGACTAGCGGGGTTGTCGGTGAGCAGTTCTTC
TRBV11-2	-	-	TRBJ2-3	CASSHLDGTDTQYF	TGTGCCAGCAGCCACCTCGATGGTACAGATACGCAGTATTTT